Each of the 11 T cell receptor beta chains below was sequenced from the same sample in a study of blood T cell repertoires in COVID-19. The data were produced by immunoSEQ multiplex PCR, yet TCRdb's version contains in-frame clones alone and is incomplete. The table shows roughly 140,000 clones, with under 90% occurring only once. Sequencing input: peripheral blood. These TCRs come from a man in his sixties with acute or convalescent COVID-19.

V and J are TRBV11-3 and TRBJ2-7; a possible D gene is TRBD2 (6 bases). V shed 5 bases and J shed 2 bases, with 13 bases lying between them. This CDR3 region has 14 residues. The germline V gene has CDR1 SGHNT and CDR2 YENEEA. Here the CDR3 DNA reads TGTGCCAGCAGCCCCACCGGGAGACCCTACGAGCAGTACTTC. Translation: CASSPTGRPYEQYF.

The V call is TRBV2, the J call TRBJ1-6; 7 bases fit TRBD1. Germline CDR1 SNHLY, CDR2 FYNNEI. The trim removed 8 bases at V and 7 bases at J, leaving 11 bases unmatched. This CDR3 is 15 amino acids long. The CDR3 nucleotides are TGTGCCAGCGCAAGCAGACAGGGCTGGAATTCACCCCTCCACTTT. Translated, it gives CASASRQGWNSPLHF.

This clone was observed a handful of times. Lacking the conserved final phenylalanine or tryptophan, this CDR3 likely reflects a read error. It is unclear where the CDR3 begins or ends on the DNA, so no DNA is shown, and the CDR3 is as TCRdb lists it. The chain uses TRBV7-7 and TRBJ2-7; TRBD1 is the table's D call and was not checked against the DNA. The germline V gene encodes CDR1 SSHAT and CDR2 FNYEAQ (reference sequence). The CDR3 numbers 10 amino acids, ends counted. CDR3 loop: CASRTEQGFN.

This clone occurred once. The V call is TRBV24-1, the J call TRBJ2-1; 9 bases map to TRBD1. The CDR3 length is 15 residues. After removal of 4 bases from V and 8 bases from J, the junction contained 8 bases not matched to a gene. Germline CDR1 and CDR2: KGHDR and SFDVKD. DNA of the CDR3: TGTGCCACCAGTGACCGGGACAGGGCTACCCATGAGCAGTTCTTC. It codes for CATSDRDRATHEQFF.

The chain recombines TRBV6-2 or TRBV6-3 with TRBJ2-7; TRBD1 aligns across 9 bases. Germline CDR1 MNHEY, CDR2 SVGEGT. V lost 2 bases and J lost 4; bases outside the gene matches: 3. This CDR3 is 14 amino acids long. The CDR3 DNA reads TGTGCCAGCAGTTACCAACAGGGGGCTTACGAGCAGTACTTC. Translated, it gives CASSYQQGAYEQYF.

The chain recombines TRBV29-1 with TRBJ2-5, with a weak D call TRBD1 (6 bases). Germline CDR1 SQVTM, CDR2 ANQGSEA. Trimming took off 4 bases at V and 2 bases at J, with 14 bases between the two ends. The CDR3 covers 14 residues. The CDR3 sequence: CSVGTLRGQETQYF. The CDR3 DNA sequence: TGCAGCGTTGGAACCCTAAGGGGGCAAGAGACCCAGTACTTC. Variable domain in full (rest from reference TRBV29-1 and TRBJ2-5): SAVISQKPSRDICQRGTSLTIQCQVDSQVTMMFWYRQQPGQSLTLIATANQGSEATYESGFVIDKFPISRPNLTFSTLTVSNMSPEDSSIYLCSVGTLRGQETQYFGPGTRLLVL.

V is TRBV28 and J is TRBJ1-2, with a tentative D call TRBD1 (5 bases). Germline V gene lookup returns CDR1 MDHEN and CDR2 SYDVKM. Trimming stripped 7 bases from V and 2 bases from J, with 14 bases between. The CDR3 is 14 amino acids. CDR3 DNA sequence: TGTGCCAGCACCCAAGGCGCAGGGAACTATGGCTACACCTTC. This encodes CASTQGAGNYGYTF.

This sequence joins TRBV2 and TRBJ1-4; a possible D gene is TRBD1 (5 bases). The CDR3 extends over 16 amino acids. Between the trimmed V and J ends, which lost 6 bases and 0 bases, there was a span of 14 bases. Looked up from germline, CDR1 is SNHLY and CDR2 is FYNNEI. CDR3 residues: CASRQQAAPTNEKLFF. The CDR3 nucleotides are TGTGCCAGCAGACAACAGGCTGCTCCAACTAATGAAAAACTGTTTTTT.

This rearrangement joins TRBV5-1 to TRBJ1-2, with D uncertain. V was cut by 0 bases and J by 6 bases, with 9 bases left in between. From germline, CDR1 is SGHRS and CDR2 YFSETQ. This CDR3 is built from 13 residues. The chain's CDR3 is CASSLGPGNGYTF. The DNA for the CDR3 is TGCGCCAGCAGCTTGGGGCCAGGCAATGGCTACACCTTC.

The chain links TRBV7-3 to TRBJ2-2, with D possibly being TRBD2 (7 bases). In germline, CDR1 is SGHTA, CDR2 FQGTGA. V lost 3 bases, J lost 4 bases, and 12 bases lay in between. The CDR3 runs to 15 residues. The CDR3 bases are TGTGCCAGCAGCTTCGGGGGGCCGGGCACCGGGGAGCTGTTTTTT. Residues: CASSFGGPGTGELFF.

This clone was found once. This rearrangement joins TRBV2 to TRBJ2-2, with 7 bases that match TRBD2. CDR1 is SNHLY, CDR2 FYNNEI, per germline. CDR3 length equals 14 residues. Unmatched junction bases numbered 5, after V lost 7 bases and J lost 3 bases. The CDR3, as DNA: TGTGCCAGCAAAGCGGGGCCCGACACCGGGGAGCTGTTTTTT. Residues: CASKAGPDTGELFF.